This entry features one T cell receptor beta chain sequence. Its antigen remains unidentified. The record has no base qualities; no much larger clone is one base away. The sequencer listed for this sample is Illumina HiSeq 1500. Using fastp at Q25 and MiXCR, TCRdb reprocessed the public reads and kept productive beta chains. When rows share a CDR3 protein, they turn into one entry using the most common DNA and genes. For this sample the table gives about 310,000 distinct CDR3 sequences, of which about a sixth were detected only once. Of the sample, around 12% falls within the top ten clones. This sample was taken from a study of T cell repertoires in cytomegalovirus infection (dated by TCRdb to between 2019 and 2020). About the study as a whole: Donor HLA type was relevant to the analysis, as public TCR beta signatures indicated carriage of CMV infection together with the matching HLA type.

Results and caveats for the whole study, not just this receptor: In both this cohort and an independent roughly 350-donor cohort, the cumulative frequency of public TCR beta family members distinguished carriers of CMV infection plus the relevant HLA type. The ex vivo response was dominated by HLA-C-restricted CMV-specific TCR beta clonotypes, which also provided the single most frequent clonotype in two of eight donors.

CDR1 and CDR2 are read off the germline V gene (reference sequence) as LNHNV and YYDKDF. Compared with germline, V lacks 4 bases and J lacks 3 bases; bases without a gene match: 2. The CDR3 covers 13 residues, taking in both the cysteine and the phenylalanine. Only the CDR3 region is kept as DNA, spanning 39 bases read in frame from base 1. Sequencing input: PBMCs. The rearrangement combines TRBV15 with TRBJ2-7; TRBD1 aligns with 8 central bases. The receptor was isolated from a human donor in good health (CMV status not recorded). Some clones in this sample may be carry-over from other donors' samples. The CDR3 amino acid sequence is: CATSKGQDYEQYF. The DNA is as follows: TGTGCCACCAGCAAGGGACAGGACTACGAGCAGTACTTC.